This T cell receptor (beta chain) stems from a study of PD-L1 blockade in urothelial cancer. Overall study: In terms of prior chemotherapy, patients had received 0 to 3 regimens.

Using immunoSEQ multiplex PCR, the repertoire was profiled, and TCRdb retains in-frame clones only, with some absent. The data show 75,000 to 90,000 clones, with roughly 80% seen just once and around 9.5% held by the top ten. Patients suffered from locally advanced or metastatic urothelial carcinoma. Per the germline V gene, CDR1 is LGHNA and CDR2 is YNFKEQ. The CDR3 has 16 residues. V was pared by 2 bases and J by 6 bases, with 8 bases of the junction left unmatched. Sample: PBMCs, taken around atezolizumab (anti-PD-L1) treatment. The TCR was taken from a man in his 70s with urothelial cancer. The chain carries TRBV4-2 and TRBJ2-1; 9 nucleotides line up with TRBD2. The DNA for the CDR3 is TGTGCCAGCAGCCAAACGGGAGCGGGGGGATTCAATGAGCAGTTCTTC. Amino acids: CASSQTGAGGFNEQFF.